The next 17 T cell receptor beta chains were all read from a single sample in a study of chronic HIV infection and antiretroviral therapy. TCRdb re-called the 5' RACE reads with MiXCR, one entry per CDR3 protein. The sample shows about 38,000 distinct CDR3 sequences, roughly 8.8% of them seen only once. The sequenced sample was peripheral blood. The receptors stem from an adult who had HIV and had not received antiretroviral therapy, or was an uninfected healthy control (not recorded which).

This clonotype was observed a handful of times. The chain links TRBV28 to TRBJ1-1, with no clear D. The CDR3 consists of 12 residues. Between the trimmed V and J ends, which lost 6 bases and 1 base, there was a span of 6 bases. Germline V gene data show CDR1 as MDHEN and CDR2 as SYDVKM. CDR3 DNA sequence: TGTGCCAGCAGCCCAGGGAACACTGAAGCTTTCTTT. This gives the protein CASSPGNTEAFF.

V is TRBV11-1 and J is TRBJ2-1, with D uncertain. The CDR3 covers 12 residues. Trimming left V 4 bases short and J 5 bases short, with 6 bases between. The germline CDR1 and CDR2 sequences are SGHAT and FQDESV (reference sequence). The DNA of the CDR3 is TGTGCCAGCAGCTCCCTGGACAATGAGCAGTTCTTC. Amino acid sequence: CASSSLDNEQFF.

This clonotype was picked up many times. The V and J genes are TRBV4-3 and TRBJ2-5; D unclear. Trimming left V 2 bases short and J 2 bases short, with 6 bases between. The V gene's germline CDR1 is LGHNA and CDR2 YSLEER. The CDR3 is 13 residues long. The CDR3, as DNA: TGCGCCAGCAGCCAACGGGTACAAGAGACCCAGTACTTC. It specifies CASSQRVQETQYF.

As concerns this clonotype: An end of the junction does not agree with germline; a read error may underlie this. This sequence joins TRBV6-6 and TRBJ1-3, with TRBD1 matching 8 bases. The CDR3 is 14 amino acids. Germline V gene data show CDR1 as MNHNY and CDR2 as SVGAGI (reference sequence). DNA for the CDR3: TGTGCCACCAGGGGGCTCGTCTCTGGAAACACCGTATATTTT. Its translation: CATRGLVSGNTVYF.

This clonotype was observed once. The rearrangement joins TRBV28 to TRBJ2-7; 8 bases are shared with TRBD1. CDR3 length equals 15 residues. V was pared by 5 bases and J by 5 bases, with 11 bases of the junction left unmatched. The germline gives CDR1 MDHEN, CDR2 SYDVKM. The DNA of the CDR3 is TGTGCCAGCAGTAGGCGACAGGGGAGGAGTGACGAGCAGTACTTC. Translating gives CASSRRQGRSDEQYF. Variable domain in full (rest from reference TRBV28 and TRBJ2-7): DVKVTQSSRYLVKRTGEKVFLECVQDMDHENMFWYRQDPGLGLRLIYFSYDVKMKEKGDIPEGYSVSREKKERFSLILESASTNQTSMYLCASSRRQGRSDEQYFGPGTRLTVT.

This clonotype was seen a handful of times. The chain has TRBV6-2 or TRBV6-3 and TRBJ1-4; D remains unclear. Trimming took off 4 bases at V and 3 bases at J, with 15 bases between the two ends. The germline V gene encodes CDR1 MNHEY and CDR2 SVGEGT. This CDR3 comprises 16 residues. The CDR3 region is CASSSPDANSNEKLFF. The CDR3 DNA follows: TGTGCCAGCAGTTCCCCGGATGCCAATTCTAATGAAAAACTGTTTTTT.

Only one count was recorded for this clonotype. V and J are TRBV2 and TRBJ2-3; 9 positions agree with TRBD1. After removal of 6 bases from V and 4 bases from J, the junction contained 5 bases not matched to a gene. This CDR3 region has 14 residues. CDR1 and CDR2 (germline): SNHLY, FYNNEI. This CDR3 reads CASRTGGPADTQYF. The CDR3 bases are TGTGCCAGCAGAACAGGGGGCCCAGCAGATACGCAGTATTTT.

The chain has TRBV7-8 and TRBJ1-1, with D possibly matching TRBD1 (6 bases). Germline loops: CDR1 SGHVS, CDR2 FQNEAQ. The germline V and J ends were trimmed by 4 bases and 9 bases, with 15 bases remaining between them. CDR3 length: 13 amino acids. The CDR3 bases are TGTGCCAGCAGCTCTGACAGGACGGTTAAAGCTTTCTTT. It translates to CASSSDRTVKAFF.

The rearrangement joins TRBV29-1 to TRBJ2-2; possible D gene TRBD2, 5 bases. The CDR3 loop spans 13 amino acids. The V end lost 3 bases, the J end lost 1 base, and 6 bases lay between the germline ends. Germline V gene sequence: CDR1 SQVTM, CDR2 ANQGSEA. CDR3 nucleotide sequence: TGCAGCGTTGATGGAGGGAACACCGGGGAGCTGTTTTTT. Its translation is CSVDGGNTGELFF.

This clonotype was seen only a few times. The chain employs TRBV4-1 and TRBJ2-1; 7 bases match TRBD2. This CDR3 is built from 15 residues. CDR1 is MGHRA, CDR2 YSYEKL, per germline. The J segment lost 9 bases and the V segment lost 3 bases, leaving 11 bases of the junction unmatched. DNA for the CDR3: TGCGCCAGCAGCCATGGGCTGCGGGAGATGGGTGAGCAGTTCTTC. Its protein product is CASSHGLREMGEQFF.

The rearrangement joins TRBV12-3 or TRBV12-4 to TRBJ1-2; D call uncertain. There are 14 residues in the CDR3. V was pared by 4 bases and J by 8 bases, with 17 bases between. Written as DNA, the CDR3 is TGTGCCAGCAGTTCAAGGACCCGTTCTGGCGGCTACACCTTC. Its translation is CASSSRTRSGGYTF.

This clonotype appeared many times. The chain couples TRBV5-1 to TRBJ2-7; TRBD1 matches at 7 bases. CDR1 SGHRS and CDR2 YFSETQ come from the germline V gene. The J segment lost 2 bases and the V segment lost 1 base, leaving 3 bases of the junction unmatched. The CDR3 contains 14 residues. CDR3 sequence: CASSLTDRPYEQYF. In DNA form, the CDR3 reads TGCGCCAGCAGCTTGACGGACAGGCCCTACGAGCAGTACTTC.

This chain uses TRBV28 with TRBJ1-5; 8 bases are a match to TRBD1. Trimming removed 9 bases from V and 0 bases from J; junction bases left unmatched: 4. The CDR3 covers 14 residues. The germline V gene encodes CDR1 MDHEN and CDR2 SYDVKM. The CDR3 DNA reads TGTGCCAGTCGACAGGGGTATAGCAATCAGCCCCAGCATTTT. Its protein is CASRQGYSNQPQHF.

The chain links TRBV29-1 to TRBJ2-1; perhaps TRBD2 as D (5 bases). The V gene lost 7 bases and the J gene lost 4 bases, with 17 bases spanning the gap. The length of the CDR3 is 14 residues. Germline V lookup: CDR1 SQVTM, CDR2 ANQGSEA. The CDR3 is CSADTRRGYNEQFF. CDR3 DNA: TGCAGCGCTGACACCCGGAGAGGGTACAATGAGCAGTTCTTC.

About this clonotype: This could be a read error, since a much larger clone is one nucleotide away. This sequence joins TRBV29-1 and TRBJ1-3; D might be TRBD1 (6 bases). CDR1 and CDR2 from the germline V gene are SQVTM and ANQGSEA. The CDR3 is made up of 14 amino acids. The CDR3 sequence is CSVGGGLSGNTVYF. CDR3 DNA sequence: TGCAGCGTTGGAGGGGGGCTCTCTGGAAACACCGTATATTTT. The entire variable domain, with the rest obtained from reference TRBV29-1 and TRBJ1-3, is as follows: SAVISQKPSRDICQRGTSLTIQCQVDSQVTMMFWYRQQPGQSLTLIATANQGSEATYESGFVIDKFPISRPNLTFSTLTVSNMSPEDSSIYLCSVGGGLSGNTVYFGEGSWLTVV.

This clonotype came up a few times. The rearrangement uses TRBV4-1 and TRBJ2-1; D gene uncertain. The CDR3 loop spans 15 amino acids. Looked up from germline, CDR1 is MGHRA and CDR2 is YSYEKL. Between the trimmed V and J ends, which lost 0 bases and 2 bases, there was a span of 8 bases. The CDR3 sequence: CASSQDRLAYNEQFF. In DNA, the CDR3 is TGCGCCAGCAGCCAAGATCGTCTAGCCTACAATGAGCAGTTCTTC.

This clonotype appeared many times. The chain's CDR3 is CASSLGDNRNSPLHF. The CDR3 nucleotides read TGCGCCAGCAGCTTGGGGGACAACAGAAATTCACCCCTCCACTTT. V usage is TRBV5-1 and J usage is TRBJ1-6, with a possible D match to TRBD1 (6 bases). Deletions cut 0 bases from V and 7 bases from J, with 11 bases between. The germline gives CDR1 SGHRS, CDR2 YFSETQ. CDR3 length: 15 amino acids.